The 18 T cell receptor beta chains below were found in one sample sequenced in a study of T-cell reconstitution after alpha-beta-depleted transplantation in children. A TCRbeta library incorporating unique molecular identifiers was prepared. TCRdb recomputed calls from the PCR reads with MiXCR, one row per CDR3 protein. The sample yields hundreds of thousands of distinct CDR3 sequences, about a sixth seen once. This sample comprised PBMCs, mostly from graft donor cells, obtained 360 days after TCRalphabeta/CD19-depleted stem cell transplant. These receptors came from a male patient aged 2 to 9 who had a stem cell transplant for acute lymphoblastic leukemia, so the T cells may come from the graft donor.

CDR3 loop: CASSSTGQHYEQYF. The CDR3 nucleotides read TGTGCCAGCAGTTCGACGGGACAGCATTACGAGCAGTACTTC. The V gene is TRBV12-3 or TRBV12-4, the J gene TRBJ2-7; 7 bases line up with TRBD1. The CDR3 is 14 amino acids. V lost 4 bases to trimming and J lost 4 bases; unmatched junction nucleotides: 7.

This chain uses TRBV28 with TRBJ2-2, with D possibly called TRBD1 or TRBD2 (5 bases each). CDR3 length equals 15 residues. Germline V gene sequence: CDR1 MDHEN, CDR2 SYDVKM. Trimming stripped 5 bases from V and 3 bases from J, with 13 bases between. The CDR3 here is CASSNTRGDTGELFF. In nucleotides, the CDR3 is TGTGCCAGCAGTAACACTAGGGGAGACACCGGGGAGCTGTTTTTT.

This rearrangement joins TRBV7-8 to TRBJ2-1; D is unresolved. The germline V and J ends were trimmed by 5 bases and 4 bases, with 12 bases remaining between them. CDR3 length equals 14 residues. Germline CDR1 and CDR2: SGHVS and FQNEAQ. The CDR3 nucleotides read TGTGCCAGCAGCCCCGTGACTGTATACAATGAGCAGTTCTTC. The encoded protein is CASSPVTVYNEQFF.

This chain uses TRBV7-8 with TRBJ1-1; no firm D call. V was cut by 1 base and J by 1 base, with 10 bases left in between. CDR3 length: 15 amino acids. From germline, CDR1 is SGHVS and CDR2 FQNEAQ. CDR3 nucleotides: TGTGCCAGCAGCTTAGTTACTAAGAGGAACACTGAAGCTTTCTTT. This translates into CASSLVTKRNTEAFF.

In its sample, this clonotype was seen a few times. This chain connects TRBV28 to TRBJ2-5, with 8 bases lining up with TRBD2. V shed 3 bases and J 4 bases; nucleotides not matched to a gene: 7. The CDR3 spans 15 residues. Germline CDR1 and CDR2: MDHEN and SYDVKM. CDR3 sequence: CASSFGLASIETQYF. The CDR3 DNA reads TGTGCCAGCAGTTTTGGACTAGCTTCGATAGAGACCCAGTACTTC.

The rearrangement joins TRBV28 to TRBJ2-7; 9 nucleotides align to TRBD2. The V segment lost 2 bases and the J segment 0 bases; nucleotides outside the gene matches: 2. The CDR3 runs 15 residues. Germline V gene data show CDR1 as MDHEN and CDR2 as SYDVKM. This CDR3 is CASSLPSGVSYEQYF. CDR3 DNA: TGTGCCAGCAGTTTACCTAGCGGGGTCTCCTACGAGCAGTACTTC.

This clonotype has a handful of counts. This chain joins TRBV6-5 and TRBJ1-4; the D gene is possibly TRBD1 (5 bases). CDR3 length: 14 residues. CDR1 is MNHEY, CDR2 SVGAGI, per germline. V gave up 4 bases and J gave up 5 bases, with 11 bases separating them. CDR3 protein: CASSFEGLNEKLFF. Written as DNA, the CDR3 is TGTGCCAGCAGTTTCGAGGGACTGAATGAAAAACTGTTTTTT.

The chain uses TRBV29-1 and TRBJ2-7; 11 nucleotides line up with TRBD2. Germline CDR1 is SQVTM and CDR2 is ANQGSEA. V dropped 3 bases and J dropped 7; count of bases not matched to a gene: 5. This CDR3 spans 13 amino acids. In DNA form, the CDR3 reads TGCAGCGTTGACACTAGCGGGAGCTGGGAGCAGTACTTC. It yields the protein CSVDTSGSWEQYF.

The V call is TRBV6-2 or TRBV6-3, the J call TRBJ2-3, with D hard to call. V lost 2 bases to trimming and J lost 0 bases, with 3 bases between them. Germline CDR1 and CDR2: MNHEY and SVGEGT. There are 13 residues in the CDR3. CDR3 loop: CASSYDSTDTQYF. CDR3 nucleotides: TGTGCCAGCAGTTACGACAGCACAGATACGCAGTATTTT.

This clonotype was picked up a small number of times. The J gene is TRBJ2-5, the V gene TRBV28; 12 bases are shared with TRBD2. Germline-derived CDR1 and CDR2 are MDHEN and SYDVKM. With V trimmed by 7 bases and J by 2 bases, 14 bases remained unmatched. The CDR3 loop spans 18 amino acids. The CDR3 sequence: CASNPAPLTSGRQETQYF. The CDR3 DNA sequence: TGTGCCAGCAATCCAGCCCCCCTGACTAGCGGGAGACAAGAGACCCAGTACTTC.

The chain has TRBV5-1 and TRBJ2-7; perhaps TRBD1 as D (5 bases). This CDR3 has 15 amino acids. The germline gives CDR1 SGHRS, CDR2 YFSETQ. V was shortened by 0 bases and J by 4 bases, with 14 bases between the two germline ends. The CDR3 reads CASSLAVGQPYEQYF. In DNA form, the CDR3 reads TGCGCCAGCAGCTTGGCGGTGGGGCAGCCATACGAGCAGTACTTC.

There are a few counts of this clonotype. CDR3 sequence: CASRISGSLRSSPPDNEQFF. The CDR3, as DNA: TGTGCCAGCAGAATTAGCGGGAGCCTTCGGTCGTCCCCTCCCGACAATGAGCAGTTCTTC. The chain joins TRBV5-6 to TRBJ2-1, with 9 bases fitting TRBD2. Looked up from germline, CDR1 is SGHDT and CDR2 is YYEEEE. This CDR3 contains 20 residues. Losses at the gene ends were 5 bases for V and 5 bases for J; bases not matched to a gene: 23.

The chain combines TRBV6-2 or TRBV6-3 with TRBJ1-5, with 8 bases that match TRBD1. The germline gives CDR1 MNHEY, CDR2 SVGEGT. The V gene end was trimmed by 0 bases and the J gene end by 3 bases; junction bases not matched to a gene: 1. This CDR3 has 15 amino acids. The CDR3 region is CASSYSDRVNQPQHF. DNA of the CDR3: TGTGCCAGCAGTTACTCGGACAGGGTCAATCAGCCCCAGCATTTT.

This chain connects TRBV4-2 to TRBJ2-5; D is possibly TRBD2 (5 bases). Germline CDR1 LGHNA, CDR2 YNFKEQ. This CDR3 spans 15 amino acids. Deletions cut 0 bases from V and 1 base from J, with 9 bases between. The CDR3 spells CASSQEPGVQETQYF. CDR3 DNA sequence: TGTGCCAGCAGCCAAGAGCCCGGGGTCCAAGAGACCCAGTACTTC.

For this clonotype: Mismatch with germline at one junction end may stem from a read error. V and J are TRBV7-7 and TRBJ2-5; 13 bases agree with TRBD2. CDR3 length: 15 amino acids. CDR1 is SSHAT and CDR2 is FNYEAQ in the germline V gene (reference sequence). The CDR3 region has the DNA TGTGCTAGCAGCCGGACTAGCGGGAGACGTGAGACCCAGTACTTC. Protein product: CASSRTSGRRETQYF.

V usage is TRBV4-1 and J usage is TRBJ2-1; 13 nucleotides agree with TRBD2. The CDR3 sequence is 19 residues long. Germline V gene data show CDR1 as MGHRA and CDR2 as YSYEKL. With V trimmed by 4 bases and J by 0 bases, 9 bases remained unmatched. CDR3 residues: CASSPGLAGVGSSYNEQFF. The CDR3 nucleotides are TGCGCCAGCAGCCCCGGACTAGCGGGAGTGGGGAGCTCCTACAATGAGCAGTTCTTC.

This chain links TRBV15 with TRBJ2-3; 9 nucleotides agree with TRBD2. The CDR3 runs to 15 residues. Germline V gene lookup returns CDR1 LNHNV and CDR2 YYDKDF (reference sequence). Germline trimming cut 1 base from V and 8 bases from J; bases unmatched to any gene: 7. In DNA form, the CDR3 reads TGTGCCACCAGCAGAGCAGCGGGAGGTAGGGGTACGCAGTATTTT. Translating it yields CATSRAAGGRGTQYF.

V usage is TRBV4-1 and J usage is TRBJ2-3; 10 nucleotides agree with TRBD1. Germline loops: CDR1 MGHRA, CDR2 YSYEKL. This CDR3 contains 15 residues. The ends lost 6 bases at V and 5 bases at J; junction bases unmatched: 8. The CDR3 is CASRLIRDRGDTQYF. CDR3 DNA sequence: TGCGCCAGCAGGCTCATCCGGGACAGGGGAGATACGCAGTATTTT.